The following is a TCR beta chain sequence with its context. The data are from a study of shared clonotypes between healthy human individuals. The genomic DNA of each subset was split evenly across several immunoSEQ plates. Original handling: From ImmunoSEQ came sequences covering only the junction and carrying no quality scores, so filtering differed. The assay was immunoSEQ multiplex PCR, and TCRdb's table has in-frame clones only and misses some. Clone size and the V and J calls come from that table; the DNA yielded D and trimming. Of nearly 2 million clones in the sample, about 95% were seen once. Germline V gene lookup returns CDR1 MGHDK and CDR2 SYGVNS. The germline V and J ends were trimmed by 0 bases and 1 base, with 10 bases remaining between them. CDR3 size: 15 residues. Naive CD8 cells lacked CD45RO, underwent positive selection for CCR7 and left out terminally differentiated effector memory CD45RA+ cells.

Sequencing was carried out using naive CD8+ T cells sorted from blood. The V call is TRBV25-1, the J call TRBJ2-7; D possibly matches TRBD1 or TRBD2 (5 bases each). The sequence came from a man between 18 and 35 years old in good health. CDR3 protein: CASSEYKGTSYEQYF. The DNA of the CDR3 is TGTGCCAGCAGTGAATATAAGGGGACGTCCTACGAGCAGTACTTC.